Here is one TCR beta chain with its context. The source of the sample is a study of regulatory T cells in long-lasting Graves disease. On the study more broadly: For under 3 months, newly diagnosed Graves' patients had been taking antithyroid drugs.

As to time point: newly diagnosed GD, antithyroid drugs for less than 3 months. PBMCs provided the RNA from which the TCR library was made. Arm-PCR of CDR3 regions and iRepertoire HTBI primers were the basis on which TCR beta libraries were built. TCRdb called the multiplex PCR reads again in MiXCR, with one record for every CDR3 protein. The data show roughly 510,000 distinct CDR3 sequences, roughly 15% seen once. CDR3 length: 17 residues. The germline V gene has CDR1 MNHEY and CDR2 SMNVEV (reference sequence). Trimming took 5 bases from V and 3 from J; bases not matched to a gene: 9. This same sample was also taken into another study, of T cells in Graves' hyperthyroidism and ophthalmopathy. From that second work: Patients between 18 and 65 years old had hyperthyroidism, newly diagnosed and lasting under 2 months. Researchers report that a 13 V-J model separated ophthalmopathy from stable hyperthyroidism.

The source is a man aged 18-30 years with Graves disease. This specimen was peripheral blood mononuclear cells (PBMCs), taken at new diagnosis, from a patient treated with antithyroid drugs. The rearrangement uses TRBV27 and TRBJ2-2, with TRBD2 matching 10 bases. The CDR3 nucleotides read TGTGCCAGCAGTCCTCGGGCTAGCGGGAGACACACCGGGGAGCTGTTTTTT. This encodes CASSPRASGRHTGELFF.